One and the same sample provided the 25 T cell receptor beta chains below, sequenced in a study of blood T cell repertoires in COVID-19. The table came from immunoSEQ multiplex PCR; TCRdb's copy has only in-frame clones and leaves some out. The sample holds almost 200,000 clones, over 80% seen once. The source material was peripheral blood. These receptors were collected from a man in his fifties or sixties with COVID-19, enrolled during active disease.

With regard to this clone: The sample carries other DNA sequences with the same CDR3. J is TRBJ2-5 and V is TRBV5-4; D gene ambiguous. V shed 2 bases and J shed 5 bases, with 4 bases lying between them. The CDR3 consists of 11 residues. Germline V gives CDR1 SGHNT, CDR2 YYREEE (reference sequence). Here the CDR3 reads CASSFEETQYF. DNA of the CDR3: TGTGCCAGCAGCTTTGAGGAGACCCAGTACTTC.

This clone appeared a single time. The J gene is TRBJ2-1, the V gene TRBV6-5; 13 bases map to TRBD2. The germline gives CDR1 MNHEY, CDR2 SVGAGI. The trim removed 4 bases at V and 7 bases at J, leaving 7 bases unmatched. This CDR3 contains 16 residues. The CDR3 loop reads CASSLTSGRLLNEQFF. The DNA for the CDR3 is TGTGCCAGCAGTTTGACTAGCGGGAGGCTACTTAATGAGCAGTTCTTC.

The J gene is TRBJ2-5, the V gene TRBV24-1; TRBD1 might be the D (6 bases). Germline V gene lookup returns CDR1 KGHDR and CDR2 SFDVKD. The CDR3 runs 15 residues. Trimming left V 3 bases short and J 4 bases short, with 14 bases between. The CDR3 DNA reads TGTGCCACCAGTGATCCTGGGGGCGGCGGAGAGACCCAGTACTTC. As protein: CATSDPGGGGETQYF.

This clone was recorded once. The J gene is TRBJ2-7, the V gene TRBV3-1 (or the pseudogene TRBV3-2); no reliable D call. From germline, CDR1 is LGHDT and CDR2 YNNKEL (reference sequence). The CDR3 extends over 14 amino acids. The germline V and J ends were trimmed by 1 base and 2 bases, with 9 bases remaining between them. The CDR3 nucleotides are TGTGCCAGCAGCCAAGCTCAGACACCCTACGAGCAGTACTTC. This encodes CASSQAQTPYEQYF.

The rearrangement uses TRBV9 and TRBJ1-2, with 10 bases matching TRBD1. Trimming removed 0 bases from V and 4 bases from J; junction bases left unmatched: 3. CDR1 is SGDLS, CDR2 YYNGEE, per germline. CDR3 length equals 15 residues. The CDR3 spells CASSVEGTGVYGYTF. The CDR3 DNA follows: TGTGCCAGCAGCGTAGAAGGGACAGGGGTCTATGGCTACACCTTC.

The rearrangement joins TRBV27 to TRBJ2-1, with 7 bases identical to TRBD1. CDR3 length: 16 amino acids. The J segment lost 3 bases and the V segment lost 3 bases, leaving 8 bases of the junction unmatched. Germline CDR1 and CDR2: MNHEY and SMNVEV (reference sequence). CDR3 in amino acids: CASSFLKAGGYNEQFF. CDR3 bases: TGTGCCAGCAGTTTTTTAAAGGCAGGGGGCTACAATGAGCAGTTCTTC.

Points on this clone: At one end the junction does not follow the germline gene, possibly because of a read error. V and J are TRBV3-1 (or the pseudogene TRBV3-2) and TRBJ1-1; TRBD1 matches 8 bases. The CDR3 has 14 amino acids. Germline-derived CDR1 and CDR2 are LGHDT and YNNKEL (reference sequence). CDR3 DNA: TGTGTCAGCAGCCCACGCAGGGGGCGAACTGAAGCTTTCTTT. It yields the protein CVSSPRRGRTEAFF.

This clone was counted a few times. This chain links TRBV19 with TRBJ2-6, with 7 bases identical to TRBD1. This CDR3 spans 15 amino acids. The germline gives CDR1 LNHDA, CDR2 SQIVND (reference sequence). The ends lost 4 bases at V and 2 bases at J; junction bases unmatched: 2. The CDR3 region has the DNA TGTGCCAGTAGTAGTCAGGGGGCTGGGGCCAACGTCCTGACTTTC. Residues: CASSSQGAGANVLTF.

The V call is TRBV7-2, the J call TRBJ2-1; TRBD1 matches 7 bases. CDR1 and CDR2 from the germline V gene are SGHTA and FQGNSA. With 5 bases clipped from V and 5 bases from J, the junction kept 6 bases outside the gene matches. The CDR3 has 14 residues. CDR3 DNA sequence: TGTGCCAGCAGCGAAAACAGGGGCAACAATGAGCAGTTCTTC. This encodes CASSENRGNNEQFF.

The chain recombines TRBV10-1 with TRBJ2-1, with 8 bases aligning to TRBD1. Germline values: CDR1 WNHNN, CDR2 SYGVQD (reference sequence). The V gene end was trimmed by 8 bases and the J gene end by 2 bases; junction bases not matched to a gene: 5. This CDR3 is built from 14 residues. DNA of the CDR3: TGCGCCAGCTCTCGACAGGGGACCTACAATGAGCAGTTCTTC. Encoded protein: CASSRQGTYNEQFF.

The rearrangement uses TRBV3-1 (or the pseudogene TRBV3-2) and TRBJ2-5; unclear D gene. The germline V and J ends were trimmed by 4 bases and 5 bases, with 8 bases remaining between them. This CDR3 region has 12 residues. CDR1 and CDR2 from the germline V gene are LGHDT and YNNKEL (reference sequence). CDR3 in DNA: TGTGCCAGCAGCCTCCTTCGGGAGACCCAGTACTTC. As protein: CASSLLRETQYF.

V and J are TRBV4-1 and TRBJ2-7; the D gene is possibly TRBD2 (6 bases). Trimming pared 1 base from V and 0 bases from J, leaving 7 bases between. The CDR3 loop spans 14 amino acids. In germline, CDR1 is MGHRA, CDR2 YSYEKL. This CDR3 is CASSQVEGSYEQYF. Written as DNA, the CDR3 is TGCGCCAGCAGCCAAGTGGAGGGCTCCTACGAGCAGTACTTC.

The V and J genes are TRBV29-1 and TRBJ2-7; D is undetermined. V gave up 4 bases and J gave up 0 bases, with 7 bases separating them. Germline lookup yields CDR1 SQVTM and CDR2 ANQGSEA. The CDR3 sequence is 12 residues long. CDR3 nucleotide sequence: TGCAGCGTTGGGAGAAGCTCCTACGAGCAGTACTTC. Amino acids: CSVGRSSYEQYF.

The CDR3 region is CSVGLRLMENEQFF. CDR3 coding DNA: TGCAGCGTTGGGTTGCGGTTGATGGAAAATGAGCAGTTCTTC. The genes are TRBV29-1 and TRBJ2-1; D is unresolved. The V end was cut by 4 bases, the J end by 7 bases, with 17 bases between. Germline values: CDR1 SQVTM, CDR2 ANQGSEA. There are 14 residues in the CDR3.

J is TRBJ1-3 and V is TRBV3-1 (or the pseudogene TRBV3-2); D is undetermined. Germline CDR1 is LGHDT and CDR2 is YNNKEL (reference sequence). The CDR3 has 18 residues. Trimming pared 0 bases from V and 0 bases from J, leaving 15 bases between. CDR3 in amino acids: CASSQEEGSLSSGNTIYF. CDR3 in DNA: TGTGCCAGCAGCCAAGAGGAGGGTTCTTTGAGCTCTGGAAACACCATATATTTT.

The sample holds a few counts of this clone. The chain joins TRBV19 to TRBJ1-5, with 12 bases lining up with TRBD1. The V gene's germline CDR1 is LNHDA and CDR2 SQIVND (reference sequence). V lost 4 bases, J lost 4 bases, and 5 bases stayed unmatched. The CDR3 spans 16 residues. The CDR3 sequence: CASSSRDRGRNQPQHF. In DNA form, the CDR3 reads TGTGCCAGTAGTAGCCGGGACAGGGGGCGGAATCAGCCCCAGCATTTT.

The sample holds one count of this clone. CDR3 loop: CASSTDLGLAGTVGGHEQFF. The CDR3 DNA sequence: TGTGCCAGCAGCACCGACCTGGGACTAGCGGGTACCGTGGGAGGGCATGAGCAGTTCTTC. This chain links TRBV21-1 with TRBJ2-1; TRBD2, as called in the table, went unchecked against the DNA. TRBV21-1 is noted as a pseudogene. The CDR3 sequence is 20 residues long.

The chain carries TRBV5-4 and TRBJ2-7; the match to TRBD1 covers 7 bases. The CDR3 loop spans 13 amino acids. The V gene's germline CDR1 is SGHNT and CDR2 YYREEE (reference sequence). Trimming at V came to 2 bases and at J to 3 bases, leaving 2 bases not matched to a gene. CDR3 DNA sequence: TGTGCCAGCAGCTTAGGGGGCTACTACGAGCAGTACTTC. Its translation: CASSLGGYYEQYF.

The V gene is TRBV2, the J gene TRBJ2-3; TRBD2 agrees at 7 bases. CDR3 length: 15 amino acids. Germline lookup yields CDR1 SNHLY and CDR2 FYNNEI. Trimming at V came to 4 bases and at J to 2 bases, leaving 6 bases not matched to a gene. Here the CDR3 DNA reads TGTGCCAGCAGTGTCGGGGCGGGAGCCACAGATACGCAGTATTTT. Translating gives CASSVGAGATDTQYF.

V usage is TRBV7-6 and J usage is TRBJ1-5, with D perhaps TRBD1 (5 bases). CDR3 length equals 14 residues. V shed 6 bases and J shed 3 bases, with 12 bases lying between them. CDR1 is SGHVS and CDR2 is FNYEAQ in the germline V gene. The CDR3 sequence: CASSLGEFNQPQHF. CDR3 coding DNA: TGTGCCAGCAGTCTAGGGGAATTCAATCAGCCCCAGCATTTT.

The chain carries TRBV18 and TRBJ1-1; D gene unclear. The CDR3 extends over 14 amino acids. Trimming took off 1 base at V and 0 bases at J, with 6 bases between the two ends. Germline CDR1 reads KGHSH; CDR2 reads LQKENI. CDR3 sequence: CASSPLELNTEAFF. CDR3 DNA sequence: TGTGCCAGCTCACCACTAGAGCTGAACACTGAAGCTTTCTTT.

The genes are TRBV7-9 and TRBJ1-2; D gene unclear. Trimming removed 5 bases from V and 4 bases from J, with 11 bases in between. The CDR3 contains 13 residues. The germline gives CDR1 SEHNR, CDR2 FQNEAQ (reference sequence). The CDR3: CASSATPRYGYTF. In DNA, the CDR3 is TGTGCCAGCAGCGCAACACCACGCTATGGCTACACCTTC.

This sequence joins TRBV6-1 and TRBJ1-6, with 8 bases fitting TRBD1. This CDR3 has 18 amino acids. Germline assignment: CDR1 MNHNS and CDR2 SASEGT. V lost 2 bases, J lost 0 bases, and 6 bases stayed unmatched. CDR3 sequence (DNA): TGTGCCAGCAGTGAAAGGGGACAGGCGTCCTCCTATAATTCACCCCTCCACTTT. This encodes CASSERGQASSYNSPLHF.

The V and J genes are TRBV28 and TRBJ2-7; 10 nucleotides agree with TRBD1. This CDR3 comprises 17 residues. V trimming: 7 bases; J trimming: 3 bases; junction bases outside the gene matches: 15. Germline-derived CDR1 and CDR2 are MDHEN and SYDVKM. The CDR3 DNA is TGTGCCAGCACTGGACAGGGGGGAGTAGCGGGATTCTACGAGCAGTACTTC. This sequence encodes CASTGQGGVAGFYEQYF.

The chain links TRBV19 to TRBJ1-1; 8 bases match TRBD1. The length of the CDR3 is 16 residues. CDR1 and CDR2 from the germline V gene are LNHDA and SQIVND (reference sequence). V lost 7 bases and J lost 1; bases outside the gene matches: 11. This CDR3 reads CASTPGRGQANTEAFF. The CDR3 DNA reads TGTGCCAGTACCCCGGGAAGGGGACAGGCGAACACTGAAGCTTTCTTT.